This TCR beta chain was retrieved from a study of T cells in Graves' hyperthyroidism and ophthalmopathy. TCR beta CDR3 sequences were amplified from RNA transcripts. Initially, a first-round RT-PCR of the TCR CDR3 employed the HTBI primer set. One entry per CDR3 protein results from TCRdb running MiXCR on the multiplex PCR reads. The sample shows about 840,000 distinct CDR3 sequences, around 38% of them seen only once. Exclusion criteria comprised uncontrolled infection, other autoimmune disease, pregnancy or lactation. Diagnoses used clinical symptoms, serum thyroxine and TRAb, thyroid ultrasound and orbital computed tomography. PBMCs were obtained from roughly 10 ml fresh peripheral blood. This CDR3 comprises 14 residues. Germline assignment: CDR1 SGDLS and CDR2 YYNGEE. With 4 bases removed from V and 6 bases from J, the gap between germline ends came to 16 bases.

The V gene is TRBV9, the J gene TRBJ1-2; D is undetermined. The sequence came from a young man with Graves' hyperthyroidism. Sample: blood. CDR3 bases: TGTGCCAGCAGCCCCCCGGGGAGTGCCCATGGCTACACCTTC. It codes for CASSPPGSAHGYTF.